This TCR beta chain was retrieved from a study of blood T cell repertoires in COVID-19 (dated by TCRdb to about 2020). Notes on the research overall: Collaborator samples came from the United States, Italy and Spain and covered acute and convalescent phases of COVID-19. The prospective study material was composed of cDNA or gDNA derived from T cells, B-cell-depleted T cells, or PBMCs. Deeply sampled blood TCRbeta repertoires from subjects exposed to, actively infected with, or recovered from COVID-19 were included in the dataset. A freely available public database, intended as a resource for researchers studying the immune response to SARS-CoV-2, is where the repertoires were released. The samples were drawn from two sources: the first 160 participants of the ongoing ImmuneRACE study, and some 1,300 subjects contributed by 6 global collaborators. Nearly every sample came with metadata listing a de-identified subject ID, COVID-19 status, age in years and sex. HLA class I and class II types, where available, came from metadata supplied by the sample provider rather than from assay-based typing. General study outcomes and caveats: The quantity of clinical and demographic metadata differed by source and by participant and was supplied without curation.

The CDR3 runs 17 amino acids, cysteine and phenylalanine included. Only the CDR3 region is kept as DNA, spanning 51 bases read in frame from base 1. Per the germline V gene (reference sequence), LNHDA is the CDR1 and SQIVND is the CDR2. The junction shows trimming of 5 bases on V and 1 base on J, plus 20 bases between the germline ends. The immunoSEQ Assay, a bias-controlled multiplex PCR, was used to amplify TCRbeta CDR3 regions from genomic DNA. As for the original processing: The number of nucleated cells in each sample was estimated by amplification of reference gene primers within the assay. Sequence reads were collapsed and filtered to measure the absolute abundance of every unique TCRbeta CDR3 rearrangement. For each sample, productive Simpson clonality was calculated as the square root of Simpson's diversity index across productive rearrangements. Not all clones reach the TCRdb copy of this immuneACCESS table, which keeps in-frame sequences only. Checked studies attribute under half of the gap to unresolved V genes and leave the rest unexplained. Clonal size and the V and J genes are those of that table, whereas D and trimming came from the DNA. Present in this sample are around 380,000 clones, more than 65% of which were seen just once. The ten largest clonotypes hold 1.1% of the sample.

Whole blood was collected in K2EDTA tubes by collaborating institutions according to the institutions' own protocols. Collaborator samples were shipped for TCRbeta analysis as frozen whole blood, isolated PBMCs, or DNA extracted from either sample type. On this clone itself: This clone's antigen is unknown. Per-nucleotide qualities are absent, and no much larger clonotype sits a single base away.

The sequencing input was peripheral blood. The rearrangement joined TRBV19 to TRBJ1-1; 5 matching bases give a weak D call of TRBD1. The TCR was taken from a human donor with acute or convalescent COVID-19. The donor label of this sample is uncertain. In nucleotides, the sequence is TGTGCCAGTAGTTCAGTTCGGCAGGGTGGACCGAACACTGAAGCTTTCTTT. This is translated as CASSSVRQGGPNTEAFF.